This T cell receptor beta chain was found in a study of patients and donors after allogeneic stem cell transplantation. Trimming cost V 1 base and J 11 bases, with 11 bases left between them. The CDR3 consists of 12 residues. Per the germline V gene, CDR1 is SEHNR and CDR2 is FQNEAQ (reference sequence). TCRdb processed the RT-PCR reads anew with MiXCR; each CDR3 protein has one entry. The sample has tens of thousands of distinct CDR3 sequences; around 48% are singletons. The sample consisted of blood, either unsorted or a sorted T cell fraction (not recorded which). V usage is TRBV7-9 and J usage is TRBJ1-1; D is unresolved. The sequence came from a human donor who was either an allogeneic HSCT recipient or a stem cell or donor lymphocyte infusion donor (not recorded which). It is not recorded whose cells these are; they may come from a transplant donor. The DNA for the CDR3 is TGTGCCAGCAGCTTAGTTTTACCGGAGGCTTTCTTT. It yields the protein CASSLVLPEAFF.